The rows below give T cell receptor beta chains drawn from one sample of a study of blood T cell repertoires in COVID-19. TCRdb's table, derived via immunoSEQ multiplex PCR, lists solely in-frame clones and lacks some. The data contain approximately 380,000 clones, approximately 90% of them singletons. The source material was PBMCs or T cells enriched from blood (not recorded which). Receptor source: a woman between 40 and 50 years old who had been exposed to COVID-19. Each CDR3 is given with its conserved first and last residue. Each record gives: V gene, CDR3 length, J gene, D gene, clone size, CDR3 DNA, CDR3 protein. The D gene is left open where the match is weak. Rows may omit the clone size; those that give it use once, few, many or a size class.

v_call: TRBV3-1/TRBV3-2; cdr3_length: 15; j_call: TRBJ2-2; d_call: -; clone_size: -; cdr3_nt: TGTGCCAGCAGCCCCTCCGGGGTTAGTACCGGGGAGCTGTTTTTT; cdr3_aa: CASSPSGVSTGELFF
v_call: TRBV5-1; cdr3_length: 14; j_call: TRBJ1-1; d_call: -; clone_size: -; cdr3_nt: TGCGCCAGCAGCGTTATGACTGGGTCCCCTGAAGCTTTCTTT; cdr3_aa: CASSVMTGSPEAFF
v_call: TRBV30; cdr3_length: 13; j_call: TRBJ1-1; d_call: TRBD1; clone_size: -; cdr3_nt: TGTGCCTGGAGTGGACAGGGGGGCACTGAAGCTTTCTTT; cdr3_aa: CAWSGQGGTEAFF
v_call: TRBV19; cdr3_length: 14; j_call: TRBJ1-6; d_call: -; clone_size: -; cdr3_nt: TGTGCCAGTAGTATAGATCTGGTGGGCGCACCCCTCCACTTT; cdr3_aa: CASSIDLVGAPLHF
v_call: TRBV27; cdr3_length: 15; j_call: TRBJ2-1; d_call: TRBD2; clone_size: once; cdr3_nt: TGTGCCAGCAACCTTAGCGGGGGGCCCTACAATGAGCAGTTCTTC; cdr3_aa: CASNLSGGPYNEQFF
v_call: TRBV5-1; cdr3_length: 14; j_call: TRBJ2-7; d_call: -; clone_size: few; cdr3_nt: TGCGCCAGCATTTCTACTCCTCACTCCTACGAGCAGTACTTC; cdr3_aa: CASISTPHSYEQYF
v_call: TRBV27; cdr3_length: 13; j_call: TRBJ1-1; d_call: -; clone_size: -; cdr3_nt: TGTGCCAGCAGTTTATCCCAGGGGACTGAAGCTTTCTTT; cdr3_aa: CASSLSQGTEAFF
v_call: TRBV4-1; cdr3_length: 14; j_call: TRBJ1-2; d_call: -; clone_size: -; cdr3_nt: TGCGCCAGCAGCCAAGAGCCGGGGAACTATGGCTACACCTTC; cdr3_aa: CASSQEPGNYGYTF
v_call: TRBV6-5; cdr3_length: 14; j_call: TRBJ1-1; d_call: -; clone_size: -; cdr3_nt: TGTGCCAGCAGTACTAAGGGGGTGAACACTGAAGCTTTCTTT; cdr3_aa: CASSTKGVNTEAFF
v_call: TRBV27; cdr3_length: 15; j_call: TRBJ2-5; d_call: -; clone_size: -; cdr3_nt: TGTGCCAGCAGTAAAGGGGCCCCAGAAGGAGAGACCCAGTACTTC; cdr3_aa: CASSKGAPEGETQYF
v_call: TRBV7-2; cdr3_length: 18; j_call: TRBJ2-2; d_call: TRBD2; clone_size: -; cdr3_nt: TGTGCCAGCAGCTTAGGAACTAGCGGGAGGACCGGGACCGGGGAGCTGTTTTTT; cdr3_aa: CASSLGTSGRTGTGELFF
v_call: TRBV5-1; cdr3_length: 13; j_call: TRBJ2-7; d_call: TRBD2; clone_size: -; cdr3_nt: TGCGCCAGCAGCCGCCCGTTAGCGGGGGAGCAGTACTTC; cdr3_aa: CASSRPLAGEQYF
v_call: TRBV19; cdr3_length: 15; j_call: TRBJ2-6; d_call: -; clone_size: -; cdr3_nt: TGTGCCAGTAGCGATCGGTTCTCTGGGGCCAACGTCCTGACTTTC; cdr3_aa: CASSDRFSGANVLTF
v_call: TRBV28; cdr3_length: 14; j_call: TRBJ2-7; d_call: TRBD1; clone_size: -; cdr3_nt: TGTGCCACCTCAGACAGGGGGACCTCCTACGAGCAGTACTTC; cdr3_aa: CATSDRGTSYEQYF
v_call: TRBV3-1/TRBV3-2; cdr3_length: 15; j_call: TRBJ1-5; d_call: TRBD1; clone_size: -; cdr3_nt: TGTGCCAGCAGCCCTTCAGGGGGATCAAATCAGCCCCAGCATTTT; cdr3_aa: CASSPSGGSNQPQHF
v_call: TRBV19; cdr3_length: 12; j_call: TRBJ1-2; d_call: -; clone_size: -; cdr3_nt: TGTGCCAGTACAGGGGTGTATTATGGCTACACCTTC; cdr3_aa: CASTGVYYGYTF
v_call: TRBV2; cdr3_length: 15; j_call: TRBJ1-5; d_call: TRBD1; clone_size: -; cdr3_nt: TGTGCCAGCAAGACAGGGGAATCGGGAATTCAGCCCCAGCATTTT; cdr3_aa: CASKTGESGIQPQHF
v_call: TRBV5-6; cdr3_length: 14; j_call: TRBJ2-2; d_call: -; clone_size: -; cdr3_nt: TGTGCCAGCAGCTTGGATAGAGCCACCGGGGAGCTGTTTTTT; cdr3_aa: CASSLDRATGELFF
v_call: TRBV18; cdr3_length: 15; j_call: TRBJ1-1; d_call: TRBD1; clone_size: -; cdr3_nt: TGTGCCAGCTCACCCGGTCCCGGGACAGGGTCGGAAGCTTTCTTT; cdr3_aa: CASSPGPGTGSEAFF
v_call: TRBV6-5; cdr3_length: 15; j_call: TRBJ1-5; d_call: -; clone_size: -; cdr3_nt: TGTGCCAGCAGTCCCGTTCGCAGGTTGGATCAGCCCCAGCATTTT; cdr3_aa: CASSPVRRLDQPQHF
v_call: TRBV30; cdr3_length: 15; j_call: TRBJ2-5; d_call: -; clone_size: -; cdr3_nt: TGTGCCTGGAGCTCCCGCCATAACAACCAAGAGACCCAGTACTTC; cdr3_aa: CAWSSRHNNQETQYF
v_call: TRBV30; cdr3_length: 11; j_call: TRBJ2-7; d_call: -; clone_size: -; cdr3_nt: TGTGCCTGGGGGAGCTCCTACGAGCAGTACTTC; cdr3_aa: CAWGSSYEQYF
v_call: TRBV7-3; cdr3_length: 13; j_call: TRBJ2-3; d_call: -; clone_size: -; cdr3_nt: TGTGCCAGCAGAGAAACGGGGGTAGATACGCAGTATTTT; cdr3_aa: CASRETGVDTQYF
v_call: TRBV7-3; cdr3_length: 15; j_call: TRBJ2-5; d_call: TRBD2; clone_size: -; cdr3_nt: TGTGCCAGCAGCTTAATAGGGACTAGTCAAGAGACCCAGTACTTC; cdr3_aa: CASSLIGTSQETQYF
v_call: TRBV15; cdr3_length: 16; j_call: TRBJ2-5; d_call: TRBD2; clone_size: -; cdr3_nt: TGTGCCACCAGCAGAGGCGGGACTAGCGTAGCGGAGACCCAGTACTTC; cdr3_aa: CATSRGGTSVAETQYF
v_call: TRBV29-1; cdr3_length: 13; j_call: TRBJ2-1; d_call: TRBD2; clone_size: -; cdr3_nt: TGCAGCGTTTCAGCGGGAGGTGGCAATGAGCAGTTCTTC; cdr3_aa: CSVSAGGGNEQFF
v_call: TRBV7-2; cdr3_length: 16; j_call: TRBJ1-5; d_call: TRBD1; clone_size: -; cdr3_nt: TGTGCCAGCAGCCGCCGGAGCGGGACAGGGGAACAGCCCCAGCATTTT; cdr3_aa: CASSRRSGTGEQPQHF
v_call: TRBV6-5; cdr3_length: 16; j_call: TRBJ2-2; d_call: TRBD2; clone_size: -; cdr3_nt: TGTGCCAGCAGTTATACACCCGGGGGGAGCACCGGGGAGCTGTTTTTT; cdr3_aa: CASSYTPGGSTGELFF
v_call: TRBV4-3; cdr3_length: 14; j_call: TRBJ1-1; d_call: -; clone_size: few; cdr3_nt: TGCGCCAGCAGCCAAGAACAGGGAAGGGCTGAAGCTTTCTTT; cdr3_aa: CASSQEQGRAEAFF
v_call: TRBV5-5; cdr3_length: 13; j_call: TRBJ2-5; d_call: -; clone_size: -; cdr3_nt: TGTGCCAGCAGCTCGAGCAGGGGCGAGACCCAGTACTTC; cdr3_aa: CASSSSRGETQYF
v_call: TRBV19; cdr3_length: 18; j_call: TRBJ2-5; d_call: TRBD1; clone_size: -; cdr3_nt: TGTGCCAGTAGTATCGGTTTGGACAGGGTCAACCGCCCGGAGACCCAGTACTTC; cdr3_aa: CASSIGLDRVNRPETQYF
v_call: TRBV7-7; cdr3_length: 16; j_call: TRBJ2-2; d_call: -; clone_size: -; cdr3_nt: TGTGCTAGCAGTTCAGCTAGGCAACCGAACACCGGGGAGCTGTTTTTT; cdr3_aa: CASSSARQPNTGELFF
v_call: TRBV15; cdr3_length: 14; j_call: TRBJ2-4; d_call: TRBD1; clone_size: -; cdr3_nt: TGTGCCACTACACTTCAGGGGGCTGGGAACATTCAGTACTTC; cdr3_aa: CATTLQGAGNIQYF
v_call: TRBV5-1; cdr3_length: 16; j_call: TRBJ2-4; d_call: -; clone_size: -; cdr3_nt: TGCGCCAGCAGCTTCGATTTACAGGTATCCAAAAACATTCAGTACTTC; cdr3_aa: CASSFDLQVSKNIQYF
v_call: TRBV9; cdr3_length: 15; j_call: TRBJ1-3; d_call: TRBD1; clone_size: -; cdr3_nt: TGTGCCAGCAGCCCGCGGGGGACAGGAGGAAACACCATATATTTT; cdr3_aa: CASSPRGTGGNTIYF
v_call: TRBV18; cdr3_length: 15; j_call: TRBJ2-7; d_call: TRBD1; clone_size: -; cdr3_nt: TGTGCCAGCTCACCAGGTGGGACAGGGGCCTACGAGCAGTACTTC; cdr3_aa: CASSPGGTGAYEQYF
v_call: TRBV9; cdr3_length: 14; j_call: TRBJ1-6; d_call: -; clone_size: -; cdr3_nt: TGTGCCAGCAGCGTAGGCCACGGTAATTCACCCCTCCACTTT; cdr3_aa: CASSVGHGNSPLHF
v_call: TRBV19; cdr3_length: 14; j_call: TRBJ1-2; d_call: -; clone_size: once; cdr3_nt: TGTGCCAGTAGTTCAGGCGGGAGGGGGAATGGCTACACCTTC; cdr3_aa: CASSSGGRGNGYTF
v_call: TRBV2; cdr3_length: 14; j_call: TRBJ2-6; d_call: -; clone_size: -; cdr3_nt: TGTGCCAGCAGGGGAGCGCGGGGGGCCAACGTCCTGACTTTC; cdr3_aa: CASRGARGANVLTF
v_call: TRBV5-1; cdr3_length: 15; j_call: TRBJ2-3; d_call: TRBD2; clone_size: -; cdr3_nt: TGCGCCAGCAGCTCCGGGACTAGCGGTACAGATACGCAGTATTTT; cdr3_aa: CASSSGTSGTDTQYF
v_call: TRBV27; cdr3_length: 17; j_call: TRBJ2-3; d_call: TRBD2; clone_size: few; cdr3_nt: TGTGCCAGCAGGACTAGCGGGAGGGCCTCTGGCACAGATACGCAGTATTTT; cdr3_aa: CASRTSGRASGTDTQYF
v_call: TRBV7-2; cdr3_length: 14; j_call: TRBJ1-2; d_call: TRBD1; clone_size: -; cdr3_nt: TGTGCCAGCAGCTCCGCCGGGACAGCGAGAGGCTACACCTTC; cdr3_aa: CASSSAGTARGYTF
v_call: TRBV7-2; cdr3_length: 16; j_call: TRBJ2-5; d_call: TRBD2; clone_size: once; cdr3_nt: TGTGCCAGCAGCTACCCTACTAGCGGGGCGCGAGAGACCCAGTACTTC; cdr3_aa: CASSYPTSGARETQYF
v_call: TRBV9; cdr3_length: 14; j_call: TRBJ2-1; d_call: -; clone_size: -; cdr3_nt: TGTGCCAGCAGCGCCCTAGGGAATCTAGCGGAGCAGTTCTTC; cdr3_aa: CASSALGNLAEQFF
v_call: TRBV3-1/TRBV3-2; cdr3_length: 15; j_call: TRBJ1-1; d_call: -; clone_size: once; cdr3_nt: TGTGCCAGCAGCCTGAGTGAAATTCGTGGCACTGAAGCTTTCTTT; cdr3_aa: CASSLSEIRGTEAFF
v_call: TRBV2; cdr3_length: 12; j_call: TRBJ1-1; d_call: -; clone_size: once; cdr3_nt: TGTGCCAGCAGTGCCGGGAACACTGAAGCTTTCTTT; cdr3_aa: CASSAGNTEAFF
v_call: TRBV3-1/TRBV3-2; cdr3_length: 15; j_call: TRBJ1-1; d_call: -; clone_size: few; cdr3_nt: TGTGCCAGCAGCCAAGTTTTTCGAGGGTCCACTGAAGCTTTCTTT; cdr3_aa: CASSQVFRGSTEAFF
v_call: TRBV18; cdr3_length: 14; j_call: TRBJ1-2; d_call: -; clone_size: once; cdr3_nt: TGTGCCAGCTCCGCCGGGGGTAGTTTGTATGGCTACACCTTC; cdr3_aa: CASSAGGSLYGYTF
v_call: TRBV7-3; cdr3_length: 16; j_call: TRBJ2-2; d_call: -; clone_size: -; cdr3_nt: TGTGCCAGCAGCCGACGTCCCGCGGTGGACACCGGGGAGCTGTTTTTT; cdr3_aa: CASSRRPAVDTGELFF
v_call: TRBV11-2; cdr3_length: 15; j_call: TRBJ2-7; d_call: TRBD1; clone_size: -; cdr3_nt: TGTGCCAGCAGCCCACCAGGGGGCAGGTCCTACGAGCAGTACTTC; cdr3_aa: CASSPPGGRSYEQYF
v_call: TRBV7-8; cdr3_length: 15; j_call: TRBJ1-1; d_call: -; clone_size: -; cdr3_nt: TGTGCCAGCAGCTCGACCGGGTCCTTGAACACTGAAGCTTTCTTT; cdr3_aa: CASSSTGSLNTEAFF
v_call: TRBV7-3; cdr3_length: 14; j_call: TRBJ1-1; d_call: -; clone_size: once; cdr3_nt: TGTGCCAGCAGCCCAACCCCGACAGGCACTGAAGCTTTCTTT; cdr3_aa: CASSPTPTGTEAFF
v_call: TRBV7-9; cdr3_length: 16; j_call: TRBJ2-1; d_call: TRBD1; clone_size: -; cdr3_nt: TGTGCCAGCAGCTCCCCGGACAGGTCAAAGAGCAATGAGCAGTTCTTC; cdr3_aa: CASSSPDRSKSNEQFF
v_call: TRBV6-5; cdr3_length: 14; j_call: TRBJ1-5; d_call: -; clone_size: -; cdr3_nt: TGTGCCAGCAGTCCGTCGGGGGGGGGTCAGCCCCAGCATTTT; cdr3_aa: CASSPSGGGQPQHF
v_call: TRBV25-1; cdr3_length: 15; j_call: TRBJ1-4; d_call: -; clone_size: -; cdr3_nt: TGTGCCAGCAGGGAGAGGGGCAGGGGAAGTGAAAAACTGTTTTTT; cdr3_aa: CASRERGRGSEKLFF
v_call: TRBV27; cdr3_length: 13; j_call: TRBJ1-2; d_call: -; clone_size: -; cdr3_nt: TGTGCCAGCAGCTCAGACAGGCACTATGGCTACACCTTC; cdr3_aa: CASSSDRHYGYTF
v_call: TRBV11-3; cdr3_length: 13; j_call: TRBJ1-1; d_call: -; clone_size: -; cdr3_nt: TGTGCCAGCAGCTTTCGGGGGAACACTGAAGCTTTCTTT; cdr3_aa: CASSFRGNTEAFF
v_call: TRBV3-1/TRBV3-2; cdr3_length: 13; j_call: TRBJ1-2; d_call: -; clone_size: -; cdr3_nt: TGTGCCAGCAGCCAAGCGATCTACGGGGGCTACACCTTC; cdr3_aa: CASSQAIYGGYTF